The 14 T cell receptor beta chains listed next were all sequenced from one sample in a study of cytomegalovirus exposure and HLA in healthy donors. Amplification used 60 Vbeta primers and 13 Jbeta primers. The method was immunoSEQ multiplex PCR; TCRdb's version includes in-frame clones alone and lacks a portion of them. The sample contains about 150,000 clones, roughly four fifths of which appear only once. Material for sequencing was PBMCs. The receptors here all came from a female donor in good health and CMV-seropositive.

The chain is built from TRBV7-3 and TRBJ2-3, with 11 bases aligning to TRBD1. Trimming took 5 bases from V and 1 from J; bases not matched to a gene: 5. The CDR3 runs to 16 residues. The germline V gene encodes CDR1 SGHTA and CDR2 FQGTGA. This CDR3 reads CASSRRDRGGTDTQYF. CDR3 DNA sequence: TGTGCCAGCAGCCGAAGGGACAGGGGGGGCACAGATACGCAGTATTTT. Full variable domain (outside the CDR3, taken from reference TRBV7-3 and TRBJ2-3): GAGVSQTPSNKVTEKGKYVELRCDPISGHTALYWYRQSLGQGPEFLIYFQGTGAADDSGLPNDRFFAVRPEGSVSTLKIQRTERGDSAVYLCASSRRDRGGTDTQYFGPGTRLTVL.

The chain joins TRBV15 to TRBJ1-5; 7 bases align to TRBD1. This CDR3 contains 15 residues. Unmatched junction bases numbered 8, after V lost 4 bases and J lost 5 bases. Germline-derived CDR1 and CDR2 are LNHNV and YYDKDF (reference sequence). In nucleotides, the CDR3 is TGTGCCACCAGCATCAAGGACAGGTCGGATCAGCCCCAGCATTTT. It translates to CATSIKDRSDQPQHF.

This rearrangement joins TRBV5-4 to TRBJ1-2, with a tentative D call TRBD1 (5 bases). The germline V gene encodes CDR1 SGHNT and CDR2 YYREEE (reference sequence). The CDR3 covers 14 residues. V lost 2 bases and J 5 bases, leaving 13 bases between the germline ends. The CDR3 reads CASSFNDGGYGYTF. For the CDR3, the DNA is TGTGCCAGCAGCTTTAACGATGGGGGGTATGGCTACACCTTC.

V gene TRBV14 combines with J gene TRBJ2-5; 9 bases are a match to TRBD1. This CDR3 is 16 amino acids long. With 5 bases clipped from V and 3 bases from J, the junction kept 10 bases outside the gene matches. CDR1 is SGHDN and CDR2 is FVKESK in the germline V gene. The DNA of the CDR3 is TGTGCCAGCAGCTTACGCCCGGGACAGGGAAAAGAGACCCAGTACTTC. This codes for CASSLRPGQGKETQYF.

A few counts support this clone. The V and J genes are TRBV30 and TRBJ2-7, with a tentative D call TRBD1 (5 bases). From germline, CDR1 is GTSNPN and CDR2 SVGIG (reference sequence). This CDR3 has 14 amino acids. V was pared by 0 bases and J by 3 bases, with 12 bases between. The CDR3 loop reads CAWSVLGANYEQYF. CDR3 bases: TGTGCCTGGAGTGTATTAGGGGCGAACTACGAGCAGTACTTC. Supplemented by reference TRBV30 and TRBJ2-7, the full variable domain reads SQTIHQWPATLVQPVGSPLSLECTVEGTSNPNLYWYRQAAGRGLQLLFYSVGIGQISSEVPQNLSASRPQDRQFILSSKKLLLSDSGFYLCAWSVLGANYEQYFGPGTRLTVT.

This chain uses TRBV6-6 with TRBJ2-5; 9 nucleotides line up with TRBD1. V shed 2 bases, J shed 4 bases, and the junction held 8 bases outside the gene matches. Germline CDR1 and CDR2: MNHNY and SVGAGI (reference sequence). This CDR3 comprises 16 residues. Written as DNA, the CDR3 is TGTGCCAGCAGTTACAGAGGAACAGGGGGCCGAGAGACCCAGTACTTC. As protein: CASSYRGTGGRETQYF.

The chain joins TRBV7-8 to TRBJ2-5; D remains unclear. The CDR3 consists of 11 residues. Trimming took 3 bases from V and 5 from J, leaving 4 bases between them. Germline assignment: CDR1 SGHVS and CDR2 FQNEAQ. The CDR3 spells CASSFYETQYF. Here the CDR3 DNA reads TGTGCCAGCAGCTTCTATGAGACCCAGTACTTC.

The gene calls are TRBV2 and TRBJ1-5; 7 bases are a match to TRBD1. Germline assignment: CDR1 SNHLY and CDR2 FYNNEI. The V and J ends lost 6 bases and 7 bases, in that order; junction bases with no gene match: 6. The CDR3 contains 13 residues. DNA of the CDR3: TGTGCCAGCAGCAAGGGGGCGGGGCAGCCCCAGCATTTT. This codes for CASSKGAGQPQHF.

This rearrangement joins TRBV5-4 to TRBJ2-5; TRBD2 agrees at 7 bases. Germline V gene sequence: CDR1 SGHNT, CDR2 YYREEE (reference sequence). The CDR3 contains 16 residues. V lost 4 bases, J lost 2 bases, and 11 bases stayed unmatched. The chain's CDR3 is CASSASAGDNQETQYF. DNA for the CDR3: TGTGCCAGCAGCGCCTCGGCGGGGGATAATCAAGAGACCCAGTACTTC. Together with reference TRBV5-4 and TRBJ2-5, the CDR3 gives the full variable domain: ETGVTQSPTHLIKTRGQQVTLRCSSQSGHNTVSWYQQALGQGPQFIFQYYREEENGRGNFPPRFSGLQFPNYSSELNVNALELDDSALYLCASSASAGDNQETQYFGPGTRLLVL.

The rearrangement uses TRBV7-9 and TRBJ2-2; 9 bases are a match to TRBD2. The CDR3 runs to 16 residues. Germline V gene lookup returns CDR1 SEHNR and CDR2 FQNEAQ (reference sequence). After removal of 5 bases from V and 4 bases from J, the junction contained 8 bases not matched to a gene. In nucleotides, the CDR3 is TGTGCCAGCAGCCGGGCTAGCGGGGCTTTCACCGGGGAGCTGTTTTTT. Translation: CASSRASGAFTGELFF.

The chain's CDR3 is CASRTGGRQPQHF. The CDR3 DNA follows: TGTGCTAGTCGGACAGGAGGACGCCAGCCCCAGCATTTT. The chain employs TRBV12-5 and TRBJ1-5, with 7 bases identical to TRBD1. Germline CDR1 and CDR2: LGHNT and FRNRAP. This CDR3 spans 13 amino acids. The ends lost 8 bases at V and 7 bases at J; junction bases unmatched: 8.

This chain links TRBV5-1 with TRBJ2-5; 12 bases match TRBD2. The CDR3 runs to 15 residues. The ends lost 3 bases at V and 2 bases at J; junction bases unmatched: 2. The germline CDR1 and CDR2 sequences are SGHRS and YFSETQ. The CDR3 DNA reads as TGCGCCAGCAGCTGGACTAGCGGGGCACAAGAGACCCAGTACTTC. Amino acid sequence: CASSWTSGAQETQYF.

V is TRBV19 and J is TRBJ2-3, with 13 nucleotides matching TRBD2. The CDR3 spans 18 residues. V lost 4 bases to trimming and J lost 4 bases; unmatched junction nucleotides: 11. Per germline, CDR1 LNHDA and CDR2 SQIVND (reference sequence). In nucleotides, the CDR3 is TGTGCCAGTAGTACCGCAAGAGGACTAGCGGGAGTCCCAGATACGCAGTATTTT. It codes for CASSTARGLAGVPDTQYF.

This clone was counted only a few times. The chain recombines TRBV6-6 with TRBJ2-3; TRBD2 is a possible D gene (6 bases). This CDR3 region has 12 residues. The V end was cut by 7 bases, the J end by 3 bases, with 8 bases between. In germline, CDR1 is MNHNY, CDR2 SVGAGI (reference sequence). Here the CDR3 reads CASTGGTDTQYF. CDR3 bases: TGTGCCAGCACAGGAGGGACAGATACGCAGTATTTT.